This entry lists 27 T cell receptor beta chains sequenced from one sample in a study of technical replicates of blood from a few donors. Assay used: immunoSEQ multiplex PCR; TCRdb lists only in-frame clones, some missing. The repertoire holds some 74,000 clones, with over 75% as singletons. Sample: T cells isolated from PBMCs. Source of these receptors: a human donor in good health.

This clone was detected only once. V and J are TRBV27 and TRBJ2-1; weak D call: TRBD2 (5 bases). From germline, CDR1 is MNHEY and CDR2 SMNVEV (reference sequence). There are 15 residues in the CDR3. The germline V and J ends were trimmed by 4 bases and 6 bases, with 16 bases remaining between them. CDR3 amino acids: CASSSMYGVGNEQFF. CDR3 nucleotides: TGTGCCAGCAGTTCGATGTACGGGGTAGGCAATGAGCAGTTCTTC.

The rearrangement uses TRBV7-9 and TRBJ2-1, with 7 bases aligning to TRBD2. V gave up 3 bases and J gave up 7 bases; unmatched junction bases: 9. Germline values: CDR1 SEHNR, CDR2 FQNEAQ (reference sequence). CDR3 length: 15 residues. The CDR3 DNA reads as TGTGCCAGCAGCTTTCGGGACTACACCCATAATGAGCAGTTCTTC. Residues: CASSFRDYTHNEQFF.

This chain connects TRBV6-6 to TRBJ1-5; no definite D call. This CDR3 has 15 residues. CDR1 is MNHNY and CDR2 is SVGAGI in the germline V gene (reference sequence). V lost 7 bases, J lost 4 bases, and 17 bases lay in between. The DNA for the CDR3 is TGTGCCAGCAACCCCCTAAGGAGCCCTAATCAGCCCCAGCATTTT. It specifies CASNPLRSPNQPQHF.

The chain carries TRBV13 and TRBJ2-3, with D maybe TRBD2 (5 bases). Germline-derived CDR1 and CDR2 are PRHDT and FYEKMQ (reference sequence). The V gene lost 2 bases and the J gene lost 7 bases, with 10 bases spanning the gap. The CDR3 totals 13 residues. CDR3 amino acids: CASSLLEANTQYF. CDR3 nucleotides: TGTGCCAGCAGCTTATTGGAGGCAAATACGCAGTATTTT. Full variable domain (missing parts from reference TRBV13 and TRBJ2-3): AAGVIQSPRHLIKEKRETATLKCYPIPRHDTVYWYQQGPGQDPQFLISFYEKMQSDKGSIPDRFSAQQFSDYHSELNMSSLELGDSALYFCASSLLEANTQYFGPGTRLTVL.

The chain is built from TRBV7-9 and TRBJ2-7; 10 bases are a match to TRBD2. Germline V gives CDR1 SEHNR, CDR2 FQNEAQ (reference sequence). V gave up 4 bases and J gave up 7 bases; unmatched junction bases: 1. The CDR3 sequence is 12 residues long. CDR3 in DNA: TGTGCCAGCAGCTCGGGACTAGCGGAGCAGTACTTC. This sequence encodes CASSSGLAEQYF.

The chain carries TRBV19 and TRBJ1-5, with a weak D call TRBD1 (5 bases). The CDR3 runs to 15 residues. V lost 10 bases, J lost 6 bases, and 22 bases lay in between. Per the germline V gene, CDR1 is LNHDA and CDR2 is SQIVND (reference sequence). The DNA for the CDR3 is TGTGCCACCGCTTCCGCGGGGGTATGGGTTCAGCCCCAGCATTTT. Amino acid sequence: CATASAGVWVQPQHF.

The CDR3 DNA sequence: TGTGCCAGCAGCTTGGGGACAGGGGGACGCAATCAGCCCCAGCATTTT. Translation: CASSLGTGGRNQPQHF. This chain links TRBV7-2 with TRBJ1-5, with 11 bases fitting TRBD1. The V and J ends lost 3 bases and 2 bases, in that order; junction bases with no gene match: 3. Germline V gene lookup returns CDR1 SGHTA and CDR2 FQGNSA. The CDR3 contains 16 residues.

The chain links TRBV11-2 to TRBJ2-1; TRBD1 aligns across 9 bases. Germline CDR1 is SGHAT and CDR2 is FQNNGV. This CDR3 has 16 residues. Unmatched junction bases numbered 11, after V lost 4 bases and J lost 7 bases. The CDR3 spells CASSSTGQGLGNEQFF. CDR3 DNA: TGTGCCAGCAGCTCAACGGGACAGGGTCTGGGAAATGAGCAGTTCTTC.

The chain links TRBV5-5 to TRBJ2-6; perhaps TRBD1 as D (6 bases). The CDR3 sequence is 15 residues long. Trimming cost V 3 bases and J 0 bases, with 7 bases left between them. Looked up from germline, CDR1 is SGHKS and CDR2 is YYEKEE (reference sequence). The CDR3 nucleotides read TGTGCCAGCAGCTACAGGGCCTCTGGGGCCAACGTCCTGACTTTC. It specifies CASSYRASGANVLTF.

This clone was counted only a few times. The chain employs TRBV28 and TRBJ1-5, with D unclear. V shed 3 bases and J shed 4 bases, with 7 bases lying between them. This CDR3 is built from 13 residues. Germline lookup yields CDR1 MDHEN and CDR2 SYDVKM. CDR3 amino acids: CASSFLGNQPQHF. The CDR3 DNA is TGTGCCAGCAGTTTCCTCGGTAATCAGCCCCAGCATTTT.

The V gene is TRBV23-1, the J gene TRBJ2-3; 7 positions agree with TRBD1. TRBV23-1 is placed among ORFs of uncertain function. Trimming cost V 0 bases and J 3 bases; bases outside gene matches: 6. This CDR3 has 16 amino acids. The CDR3 sequence: CASSQSPGQITDTQYF. The DNA of the CDR3 is TGCGCCAGCAGTCAATCCCCGGGACAGATAACAGATACGCAGTATTTT.

This clone was seen only once. The rearrangement links TRBV29-1 to TRBJ2-1; D ambiguous. Deletions cut 3 bases from V and 2 bases from J, with 5 bases between. This CDR3 region has 12 residues. Germline V gene data show CDR1 as SQVTM and CDR2 as ANQGSEA. CDR3 residues: CSVDSAYNEQFF. As DNA, the CDR3 is TGCAGCGTTGATTCGGCCTACAATGAGCAGTTCTTC.

The chain carries TRBV29-1 and TRBJ1-1; D is uncertain. The germline V and J ends were trimmed by 0 bases and 5 bases, with 4 bases remaining between them. This CDR3 is built from 11 residues. CDR1 is SQVTM and CDR2 is ANQGSEA in the germline V gene. The CDR3 here is CSVEDRTEAFF. CDR3 nucleotide sequence: TGCAGCGTTGAAGATAGAACTGAAGCTTTCTTT.

J is TRBJ2-1 and V is TRBV7-9; tentatively, D is TRBD1 (5 bases). This CDR3 is 16 amino acids long. Germline V gives CDR1 SEHNR, CDR2 FQNEAQ (reference sequence). V shed 3 bases and J shed 9 bases, with 21 bases lying between them. CDR3 loop: CASSFEWQGDFSEQFF. The DNA for the CDR3 is TGTGCCAGCAGCTTCGAGTGGCAGGGTGATTTTAGTGAGCAGTTCTTC. Full variable domain (missing parts from reference TRBV7-9 and TRBJ2-1): DTGVSQNPRHKITKRGQNVTFRCDPISEHNRLYWYRQTLGQGPEFLTYFQNEAQLEKSRLLSDRFSAERPKGSFSTLEIQRTEQGDSAMYLCASSFEWQGDFSEQFFGPGTRLTVL.

The chain employs TRBV19 and TRBJ1-1; 10 bases fit TRBD1. From germline, CDR1 is LNHDA and CDR2 SQIVND (reference sequence). The ends lost 9 bases at V and 5 bases at J; junction bases unmatched: 6. CDR3 length: 13 amino acids. For the CDR3, the DNA is TGTGCCAGCGACAGGGGGCTACGGACTGAAGCTTTCTTT. This gives the protein CASDRGLRTEAFF. The whole variable domain, remainder taken from reference TRBV19 and TRBJ1-1, is DGGITQSPKYLFRKEGQNVTLSCEQNLNHDAMYWYRQDPGQGLRLIYYSQIVNDFQKGDIAEGYSVSREKKESFPLTVTSAQKNPTAFYLCASDRGLRTEAFFGQGTRLTVV.

The V and J genes are TRBV21-1 and TRBJ1-5; the D call TRBD1 from the table was never checked on the DNA. TRBV21-1 is classified as a pseudogene. The CDR3 sequence is 19 residues long. CDR3 DNA: TGTGCCAGCAGCGGAGGCGAGGACAGGGTCTTTAAGAGCAATCAGCCCCAGCATTTT. Protein: CASSGGEDRVFKSNQPQHF.

This clone showed up just once. J is TRBJ2-1 and V is TRBV5-1, with 8 bases aligning to TRBD2. V lost 2 bases and J lost 4; bases outside the gene matches: 11. Germline values: CDR1 SGHRS, CDR2 YFSETQ. The CDR3 is 17 amino acids. The CDR3: CASSFTSGLTLYNEQFF. The CDR3 nucleotides are TGCGCCAGCAGCTTCACTAGCGGCCTCACTTTGTACAATGAGCAGTTCTTC.

The V gene is TRBV9, the J gene TRBJ2-7; D possibly corresponds to TRBD2 (6 bases). There are 14 residues in the CDR3. Germline CDR1 reads SGDLS; CDR2 reads YYNGEE. V lost 0 bases, J lost 2 bases, and 9 bases lay in between. The CDR3 DNA follows: TGTGCCAGCAGCGTAGAGGAGGGGACCTACGAGCAGTACTTC. Protein: CASSVEEGTYEQYF.

This chain links TRBV30 with TRBJ2-7; 7 bases are a match to TRBD2. Trimming at V came to 2 bases and at J to 5 bases, leaving 9 bases not matched to a gene. In germline, CDR1 is GTSNPN, CDR2 SVGIG (reference sequence). This CDR3 has 14 amino acids. Here the CDR3 DNA reads TGTGCCTGGAGTCCGCAGGGAGGGCCCAACGAGCAGTACTTC. Amino acids: CAWSPQGGPNEQYF.

The chain uses TRBV2 and TRBJ1-5; possibly TRBD1 for D (6 bases). Germline lookup yields CDR1 SNHLY and CDR2 FYNNEI. Trimming took 5 bases from V and 3 from J, leaving 14 bases between them. This CDR3 region has 15 residues. CDR3 sequence reads: CASSTRTDTNQPQHF. CDR3 bases: TGTGCCAGCAGTACCCGGACAGATACCAATCAGCCCCAGCATTTT.

The rearrangement uses TRBV2 and TRBJ2-7; the D gene is possibly TRBD1 (6 bases). Germline CDR1 reads SNHLY; CDR2 reads FYNNEI. This CDR3 is 13 amino acids long. V was pared by 6 bases and J by 7 bases, with 16 bases between. Written as DNA, the CDR3 is TGTGCCAGCAGATTAATCGCAGGGGTTGAGCAGTACTTC. It encodes CASRLIAGVEQYF.

The genes are TRBV10-1 and TRBJ2-1; 10 bases are shared with TRBD2. The junction had 5 bases not matched to a gene; V was cut back by 0 bases and J by 9 bases. The CDR3 spans 15 residues. The V gene's germline CDR1 is WNHNN and CDR2 SYGVQD (reference sequence). CDR3 residues: CASSESRASGSEQFF. As DNA, the CDR3 is TGCGCCAGCAGTGAGTCCAGGGCTAGCGGGAGTGAGCAGTTCTTC.

V usage is TRBV6-6 and J usage is TRBJ1-1; the match to TRBD1 covers 8 bases. J lost 6 bases, V lost 6 bases, and 9 bases had no gene match. CDR1 MNHNY and CDR2 SVGAGI come from the germline V gene (reference sequence). This CDR3 comprises 14 residues. Written as DNA, the CDR3 is TGTGCCAGCAGATCAGGACAGGGTAGTGCTGAAGCTTTCTTT. Encoded protein: CASRSGQGSAEAFF.

V gene TRBV9 combines with J gene TRBJ2-3, with TRBD2 as a possible D gene (5 bases). The V gene's germline CDR1 is SGDLS and CDR2 YYNGEE. V was clipped by 0 bases and J by 3 bases, with 14 bases between them. This CDR3 is 16 amino acids long. As DNA, the CDR3 is TGTGCCAGCAGCGTAGCTAGTGGGAGCTGGACAGATACGCAGTATTTT. It is translated as CASSVASGSWTDTQYF.

This clone was detected only once. The genes are TRBV7-8 and TRBJ2-7; possible D gene TRBD1, 5 bases. V was pared by 2 bases and J by 0 bases, with 8 bases between. Germline values: CDR1 SGHVS, CDR2 FQNEAQ. The CDR3 contains 14 residues. CDR3 in amino acids: CASSLFQGSYEQYF. The DNA of the CDR3 is TGTGCCAGCAGCTTATTTCAGGGCTCCTACGAGCAGTACTTC.

The rearrangement uses TRBV28 and TRBJ1-1, with 9 bases lining up with TRBD1. The CDR3 is 15 amino acids. Germline CDR1 and CDR2: MDHEN and SYDVKM. With V trimmed by 6 bases and J by 5 bases, 10 bases remained unmatched. The DNA for the CDR3 is TGTGCCAGCAGGGGGGGGCGACAGGGGGTAACTGAAGCTTTCTTT. This translates into CASRGGRQGVTEAFF.

V usage is TRBV4-2 and J usage is TRBJ2-7; 9 nucleotides agree with TRBD1. This CDR3 spans 15 amino acids. The ends lost 3 bases at V and 6 bases at J; junction bases unmatched: 9. Germline CDR1 is LGHNA and CDR2 is YNFKEQ. The CDR3 is CASSHSGQGTGEQYF. Here the CDR3 DNA reads TGTGCCAGCAGCCACTCGGGACAGGGTACGGGCGAGCAGTACTTC.